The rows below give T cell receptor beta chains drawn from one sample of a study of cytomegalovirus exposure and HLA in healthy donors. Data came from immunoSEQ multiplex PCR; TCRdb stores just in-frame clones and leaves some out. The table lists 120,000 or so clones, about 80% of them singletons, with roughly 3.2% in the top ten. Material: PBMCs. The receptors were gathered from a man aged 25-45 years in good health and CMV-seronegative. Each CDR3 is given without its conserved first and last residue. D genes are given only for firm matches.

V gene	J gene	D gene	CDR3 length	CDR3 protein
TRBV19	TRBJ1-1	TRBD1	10	ASSLGQVEAF
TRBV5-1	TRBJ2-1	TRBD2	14	ASSLMYGGAYNEQF
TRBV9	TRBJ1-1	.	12	ASSVDRVNTEAF
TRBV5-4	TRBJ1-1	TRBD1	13	ASSSWTGGGTEAF
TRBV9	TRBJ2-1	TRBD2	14	ASSPPASGKFPEQF
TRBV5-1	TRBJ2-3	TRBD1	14	ASSPTGARGTDTQY
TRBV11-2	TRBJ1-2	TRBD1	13	ASSLVRDRAGGYT
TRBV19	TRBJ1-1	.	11	ASSFRANTEAF
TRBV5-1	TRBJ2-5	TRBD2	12	ASSLSGGQETQY
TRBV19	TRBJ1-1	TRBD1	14	ASSIEGTGVNTEAF
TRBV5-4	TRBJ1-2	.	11	ATTRAGNYGYT
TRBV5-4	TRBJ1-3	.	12	ASSLVGAGNTIY
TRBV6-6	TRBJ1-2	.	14	ASSYSTQATNYGYT
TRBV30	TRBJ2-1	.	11	AWSPDSYNEQF
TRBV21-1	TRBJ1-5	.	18	ASSNEQRGTAEESNQPQH
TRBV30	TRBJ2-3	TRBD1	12	AWSAGTGADTQY
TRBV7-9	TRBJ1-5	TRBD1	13	ASSPGQGAGQPQH
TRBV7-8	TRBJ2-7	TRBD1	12	ASSFGTGPYEQY
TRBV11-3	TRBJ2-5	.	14	ASSLGFRQVQETQY
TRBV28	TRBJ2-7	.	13	ASSLQGSPSYEQY
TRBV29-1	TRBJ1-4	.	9	SPGTNEKLF
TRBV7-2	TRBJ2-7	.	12	ASSPSRFSYEQY
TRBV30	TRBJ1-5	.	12	AWSGRASNQPQH
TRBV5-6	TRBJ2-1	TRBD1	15	ASSSPLGTGNKNEQF